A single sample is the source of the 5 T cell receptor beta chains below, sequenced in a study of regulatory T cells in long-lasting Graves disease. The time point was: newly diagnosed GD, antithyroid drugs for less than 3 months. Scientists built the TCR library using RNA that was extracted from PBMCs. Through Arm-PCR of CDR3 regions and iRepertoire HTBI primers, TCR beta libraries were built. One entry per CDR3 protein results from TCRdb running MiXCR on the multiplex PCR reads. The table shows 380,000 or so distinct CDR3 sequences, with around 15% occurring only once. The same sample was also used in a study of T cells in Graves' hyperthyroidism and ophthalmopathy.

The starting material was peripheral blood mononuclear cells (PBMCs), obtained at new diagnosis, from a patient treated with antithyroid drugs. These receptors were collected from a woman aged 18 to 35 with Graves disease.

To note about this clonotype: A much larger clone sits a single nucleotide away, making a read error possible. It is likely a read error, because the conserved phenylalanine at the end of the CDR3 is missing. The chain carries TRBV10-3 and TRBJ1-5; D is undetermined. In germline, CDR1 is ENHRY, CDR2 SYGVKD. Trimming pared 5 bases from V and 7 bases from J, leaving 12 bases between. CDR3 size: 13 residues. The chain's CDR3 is CAISPDGRQPQHL. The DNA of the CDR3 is TGTGCCATCAGTCCCGACGGCAGGCAGCCCCAGCATCTT.

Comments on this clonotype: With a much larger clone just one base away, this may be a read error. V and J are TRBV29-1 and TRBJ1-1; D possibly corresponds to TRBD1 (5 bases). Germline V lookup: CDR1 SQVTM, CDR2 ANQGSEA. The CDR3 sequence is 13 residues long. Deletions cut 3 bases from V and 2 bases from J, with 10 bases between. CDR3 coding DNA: TGCAGCGTTGACAATGACAGAAACACTGAAGCTTTCTTT. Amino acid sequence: CSVDNDRNTEAFF.

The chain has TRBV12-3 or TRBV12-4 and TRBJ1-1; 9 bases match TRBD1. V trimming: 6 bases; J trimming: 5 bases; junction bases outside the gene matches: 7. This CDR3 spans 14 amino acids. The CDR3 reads CASRAGQGATEAFF. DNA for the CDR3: TGTGCCAGCAGAGCGGGACAGGGCGCGACTGAAGCTTTCTTT.

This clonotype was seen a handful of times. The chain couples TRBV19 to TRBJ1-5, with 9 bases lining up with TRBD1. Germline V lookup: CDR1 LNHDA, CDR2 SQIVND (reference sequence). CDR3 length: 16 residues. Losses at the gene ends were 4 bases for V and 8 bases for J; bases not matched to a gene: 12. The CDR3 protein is CASSTTGTGQSKPQHF. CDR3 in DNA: TGTGCCAGTAGTACAACCGGGACAGGGCAATCAAAGCCCCAGCATTTT.

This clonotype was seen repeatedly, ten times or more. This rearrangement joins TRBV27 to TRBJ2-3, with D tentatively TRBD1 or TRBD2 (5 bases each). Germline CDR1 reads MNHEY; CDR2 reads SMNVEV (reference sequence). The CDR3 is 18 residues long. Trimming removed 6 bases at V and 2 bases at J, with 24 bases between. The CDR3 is CASSRLPGPQEPTDTQYF. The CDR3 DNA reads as TGTGCCAGCAGCCGGCTTCCGGGACCACAGGAACCCACAGATACGCAGTATTTT.